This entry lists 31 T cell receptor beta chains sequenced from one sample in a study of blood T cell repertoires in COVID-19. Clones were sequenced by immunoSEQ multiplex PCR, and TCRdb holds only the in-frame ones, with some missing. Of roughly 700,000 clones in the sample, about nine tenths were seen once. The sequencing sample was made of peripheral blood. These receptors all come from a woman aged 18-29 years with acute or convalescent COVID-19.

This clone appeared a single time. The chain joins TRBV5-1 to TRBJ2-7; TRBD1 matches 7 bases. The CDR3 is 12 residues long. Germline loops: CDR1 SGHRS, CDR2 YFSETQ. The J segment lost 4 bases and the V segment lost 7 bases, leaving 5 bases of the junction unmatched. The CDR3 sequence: CASGQGVYEQYF. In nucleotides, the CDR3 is TGCGCCAGCGGCCAGGGGGTGTACGAGCAGTACTTC. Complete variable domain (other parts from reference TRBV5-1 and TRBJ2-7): KAGVTQTPRYLIKTRGQQVTLSCSPISGHRSVSWYQQTPGQGLQFLFEYFSETQRNKGNFPGRFSGRQFSNSRSEMNVSTLELGDSALYLCASGQGVYEQYFGPGTRLTVT.

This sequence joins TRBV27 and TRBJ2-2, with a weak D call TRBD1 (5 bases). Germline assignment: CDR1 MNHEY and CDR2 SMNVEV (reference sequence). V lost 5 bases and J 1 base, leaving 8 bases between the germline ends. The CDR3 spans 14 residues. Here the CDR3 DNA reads TGTGCCAGCAGTCAGGGCGGGAACACCGGGGAGCTGTTTTTT. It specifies CASSQGGNTGELFF.

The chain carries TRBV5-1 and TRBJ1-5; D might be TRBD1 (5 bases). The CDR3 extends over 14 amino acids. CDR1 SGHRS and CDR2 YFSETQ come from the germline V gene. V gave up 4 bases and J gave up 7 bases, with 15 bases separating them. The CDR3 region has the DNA TGCGCCAGCAGCCAAGGGGTCGCTGGACAGCCCCAGCATTTT. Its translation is CASSQGVAGQPQHF.

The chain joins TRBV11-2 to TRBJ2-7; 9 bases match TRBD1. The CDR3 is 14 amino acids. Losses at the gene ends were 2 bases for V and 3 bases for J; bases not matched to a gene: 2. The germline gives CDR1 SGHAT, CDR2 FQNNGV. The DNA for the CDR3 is TGTGCCAGCAGCTTATGGGGACAGGGCTACGAGCAGTACTTC. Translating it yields CASSLWGQGYEQYF.

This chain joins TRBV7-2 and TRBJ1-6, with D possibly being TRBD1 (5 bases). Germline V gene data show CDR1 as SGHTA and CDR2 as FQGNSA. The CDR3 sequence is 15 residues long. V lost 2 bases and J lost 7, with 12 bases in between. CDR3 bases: TGTGCCAGCAGCTTATTGTCCGGGGGGAATTCACCCCTCCACTTT. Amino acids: CASSLLSGGNSPLHF.

The CDR3 region is CAWISVYYGYTF. For the CDR3, the DNA is TGTGCCTGGATTTCAGTTTACTATGGCTACACCTTC. The chain recombines TRBV30 with TRBJ1-2; D is unresolved. CDR1 and CDR2 (germline): GTSNPN, SVGIG (reference sequence). This CDR3 has 12 residues. V was cut by 4 bases and J by 3 bases, with 9 bases left in between.

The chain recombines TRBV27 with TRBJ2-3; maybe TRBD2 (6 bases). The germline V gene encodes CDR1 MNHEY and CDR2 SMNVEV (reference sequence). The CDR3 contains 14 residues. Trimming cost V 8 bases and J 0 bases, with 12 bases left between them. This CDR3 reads CASPLAVSTDTQYF. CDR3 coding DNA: TGTGCCAGCCCTTTAGCGGTGAGCACAGATACGCAGTATTTT.

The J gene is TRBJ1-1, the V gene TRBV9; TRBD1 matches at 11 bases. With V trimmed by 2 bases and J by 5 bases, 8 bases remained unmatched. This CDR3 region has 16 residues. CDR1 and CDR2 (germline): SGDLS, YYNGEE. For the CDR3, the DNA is TGTGCCAGCAGCGTTCTTACCGGGACAGGGGGTACTGAAGCTTTCTTT. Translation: CASSVLTGTGGTEAFF.

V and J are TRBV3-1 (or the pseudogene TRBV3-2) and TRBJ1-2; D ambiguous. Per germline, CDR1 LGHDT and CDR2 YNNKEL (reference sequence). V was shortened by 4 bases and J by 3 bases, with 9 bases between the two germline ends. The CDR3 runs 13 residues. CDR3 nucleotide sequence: TGTGCCAGCAGCCCGCGGGAGGACTATGGCTACACCTTC. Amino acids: CASSPREDYGYTF.

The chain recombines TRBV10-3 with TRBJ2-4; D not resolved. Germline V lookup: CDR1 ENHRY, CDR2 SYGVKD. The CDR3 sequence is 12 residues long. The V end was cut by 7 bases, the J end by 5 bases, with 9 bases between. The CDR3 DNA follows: TGTGCCATCAAGAGTTTAGAAAACATTCAGTACTTC. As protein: CAIKSLENIQYF.

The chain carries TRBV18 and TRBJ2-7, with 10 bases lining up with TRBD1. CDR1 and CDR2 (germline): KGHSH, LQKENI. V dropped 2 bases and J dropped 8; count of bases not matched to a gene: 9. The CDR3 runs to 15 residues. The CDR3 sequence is CASSPSTGGAEKQYF. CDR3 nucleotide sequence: TGTGCCAGCTCACCATCGACAGGGGGCGCCGAAAAGCAGTACTTC.

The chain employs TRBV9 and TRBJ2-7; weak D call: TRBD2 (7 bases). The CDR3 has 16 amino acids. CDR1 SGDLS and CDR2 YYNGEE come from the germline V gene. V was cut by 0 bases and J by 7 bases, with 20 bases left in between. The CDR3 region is CASSVGIGGGAREQYF. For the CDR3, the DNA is TGTGCCAGCAGCGTAGGCATCGGTGGGGGGGCACGTGAGCAGTACTTC. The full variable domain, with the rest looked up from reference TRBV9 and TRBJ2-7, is DSGVTQTPKHLITATGQRVTLRCSPRSGDLSVYWYQQSLDQGLQFLIQYYNGEERAKGNILERFSAQQFPDLHSELNLSSLELGDSALYFCASSVGIGGGAREQYFGPGTRLTVT.

The CDR3 spells CASSCEDQPQHF. DNA of the CDR3: TGTGCCAGCAGTTGCGAAGATCAGCCCCAGCATTTT. V is TRBV27 and J is TRBJ1-5, with D uncertain. The CDR3 spans 12 residues. Germline CDR1 and CDR2: MNHEY and SMNVEV (reference sequence). Trimming removed 4 bases from V and 5 bases from J, with 6 bases in between.

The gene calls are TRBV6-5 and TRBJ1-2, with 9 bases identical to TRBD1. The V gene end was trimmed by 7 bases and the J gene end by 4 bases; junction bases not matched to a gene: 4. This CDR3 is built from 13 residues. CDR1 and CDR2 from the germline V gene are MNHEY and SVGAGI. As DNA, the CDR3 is TGTGCCAGCATCCGGACAGGGGTCTATGGCTACACCTTC. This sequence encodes CASIRTGVYGYTF.

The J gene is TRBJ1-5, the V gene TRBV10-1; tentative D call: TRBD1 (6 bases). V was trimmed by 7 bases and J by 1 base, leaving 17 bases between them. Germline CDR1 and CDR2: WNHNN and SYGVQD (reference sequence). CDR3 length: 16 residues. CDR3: CASKGLNRASNQPQHF. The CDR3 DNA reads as TGCGCCAGCAAAGGGCTAAACAGGGCGAGCAATCAGCCCCAGCATTTT.

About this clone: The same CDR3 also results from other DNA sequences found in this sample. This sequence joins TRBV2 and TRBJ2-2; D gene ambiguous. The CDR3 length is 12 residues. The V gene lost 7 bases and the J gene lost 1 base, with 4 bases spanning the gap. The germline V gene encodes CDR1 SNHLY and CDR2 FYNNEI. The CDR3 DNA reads TGTGCCAGCAACTTGAACACCGGGGAGCTGTTTTTT. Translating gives CASNLNTGELFF.

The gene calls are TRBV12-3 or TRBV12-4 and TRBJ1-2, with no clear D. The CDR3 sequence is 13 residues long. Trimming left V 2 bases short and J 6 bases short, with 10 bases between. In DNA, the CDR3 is TGTGCCAGCAGTTTAACCGGGATGGATGGCTACACCTTC. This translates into CASSLTGMDGYTF.

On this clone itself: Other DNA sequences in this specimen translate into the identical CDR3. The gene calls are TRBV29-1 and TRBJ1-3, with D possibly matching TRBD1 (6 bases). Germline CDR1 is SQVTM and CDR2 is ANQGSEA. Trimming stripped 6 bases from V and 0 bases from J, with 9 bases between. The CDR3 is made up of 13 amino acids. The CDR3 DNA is TGCAGCGTGGGGGCCAGCTCTGGAAACACCATATATTTT. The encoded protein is CSVGASSGNTIYF.

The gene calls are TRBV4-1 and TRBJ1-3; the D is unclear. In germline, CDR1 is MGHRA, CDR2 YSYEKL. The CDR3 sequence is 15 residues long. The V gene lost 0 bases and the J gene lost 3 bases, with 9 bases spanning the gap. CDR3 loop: CASSQDPTLGNTIYF. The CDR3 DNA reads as TGCGCCAGCAGCCAAGACCCGACACTTGGAAACACCATATATTTT.

CDR3 sequence (DNA): TGTGCCAGCAGTTACCGGACAGGAAGACTGAACACTGAAGCTTTCTTT. Protein sequence: CASSYRTGRLNTEAFF. V usage is TRBV6-5 and J usage is TRBJ1-1; 7 nucleotides match TRBD1. Per germline, CDR1 MNHEY and CDR2 SVGAGI. The CDR3 sequence is 16 residues long. Trimming cost V 2 bases and J 0 bases; bases outside gene matches: 6.

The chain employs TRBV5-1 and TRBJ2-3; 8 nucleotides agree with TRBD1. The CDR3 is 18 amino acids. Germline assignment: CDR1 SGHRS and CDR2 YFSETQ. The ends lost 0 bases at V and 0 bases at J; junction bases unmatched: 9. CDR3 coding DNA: TGCGCCAGCAGCTTGGTCAGGGGGCGCCGATCTAGCACAGATACGCAGTATTTT. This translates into CASSLVRGRRSSTDTQYF.

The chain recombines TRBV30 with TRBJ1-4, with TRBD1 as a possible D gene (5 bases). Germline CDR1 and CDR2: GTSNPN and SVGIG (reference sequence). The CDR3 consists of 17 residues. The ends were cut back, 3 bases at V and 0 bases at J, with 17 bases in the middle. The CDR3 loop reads CAWSPPGGFATNEKLFF. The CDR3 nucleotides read TGTGCCTGGAGCCCCCCGGGGGGTTTTGCAACTAATGAAAAACTGTTTTTT.

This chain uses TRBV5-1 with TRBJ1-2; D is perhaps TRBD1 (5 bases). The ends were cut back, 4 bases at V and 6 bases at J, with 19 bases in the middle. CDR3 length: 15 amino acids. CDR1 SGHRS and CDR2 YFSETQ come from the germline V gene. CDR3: CASSGRGSGVDGYTF. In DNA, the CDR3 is TGCGCCAGCAGCGGACGGGGGTCGGGGGTTGATGGCTACACCTTC.

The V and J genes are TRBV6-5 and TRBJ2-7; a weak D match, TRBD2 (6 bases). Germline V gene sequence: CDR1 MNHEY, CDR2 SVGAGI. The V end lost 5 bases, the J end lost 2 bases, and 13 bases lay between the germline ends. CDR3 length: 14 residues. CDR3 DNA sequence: TGTGCCAGCAGTCGGGACTCGGGGACCTACGAGCAGTACTTC. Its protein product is CASSRDSGTYEQYF.

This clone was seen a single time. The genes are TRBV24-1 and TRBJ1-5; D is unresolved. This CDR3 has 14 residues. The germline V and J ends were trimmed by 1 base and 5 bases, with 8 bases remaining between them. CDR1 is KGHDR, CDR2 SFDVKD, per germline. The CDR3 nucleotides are TGTGCCACCAGTGATTTATCCTCCGATCAGCCCCAGCATTTT. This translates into CATSDLSSDQPQHF.

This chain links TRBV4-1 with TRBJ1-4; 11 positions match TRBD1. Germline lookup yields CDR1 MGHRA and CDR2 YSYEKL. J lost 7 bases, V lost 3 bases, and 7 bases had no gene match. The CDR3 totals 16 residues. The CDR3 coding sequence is TGCGCCAGCAGCCATCCCCGGGACAGGGGGTTTGAAAAACTGTTTTTT. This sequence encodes CASSHPRDRGFEKLFF.

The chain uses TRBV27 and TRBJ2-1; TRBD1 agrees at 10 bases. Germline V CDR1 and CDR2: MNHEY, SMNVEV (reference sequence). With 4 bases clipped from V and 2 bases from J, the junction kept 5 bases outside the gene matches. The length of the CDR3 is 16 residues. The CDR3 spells CASSWRDRGTYNEQFF. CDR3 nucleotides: TGTGCCAGCAGTTGGAGGGACAGGGGAACCTACAATGAGCAGTTCTTC.

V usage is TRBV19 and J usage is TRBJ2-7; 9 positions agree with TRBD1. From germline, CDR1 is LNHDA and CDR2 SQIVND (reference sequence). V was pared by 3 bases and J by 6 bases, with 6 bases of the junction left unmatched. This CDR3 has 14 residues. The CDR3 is CASSMRTGVIEQYF. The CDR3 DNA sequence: TGTGCCAGTAGTATGAGGACAGGGGTTATCGAGCAGTACTTC.

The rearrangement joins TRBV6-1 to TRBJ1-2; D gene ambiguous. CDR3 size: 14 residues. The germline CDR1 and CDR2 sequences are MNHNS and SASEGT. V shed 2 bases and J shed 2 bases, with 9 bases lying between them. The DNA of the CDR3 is TGTGCCAGCAGTGAATCTCCTTCGAACTATGGCTACACCTTC. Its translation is CASSESPSNYGYTF.

CDR3 protein: CASGWGGVTGYTF. DNA for the CDR3: TGTGCTAGTGGCTGGGGGGGCGTCACTGGCTACACCTTC. The chain has TRBV12-5 and TRBJ1-2; D is possibly TRBD1 (6 bases). Per germline, CDR1 LGHNT and CDR2 FRNRAP. This CDR3 is 13 amino acids long. Trimming stripped 6 bases from V and 7 bases from J, with 15 bases between.

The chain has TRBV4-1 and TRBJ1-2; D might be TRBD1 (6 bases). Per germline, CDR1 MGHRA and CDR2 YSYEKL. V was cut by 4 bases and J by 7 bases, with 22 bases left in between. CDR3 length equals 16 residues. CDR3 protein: CASSLATGDRLGGYTF. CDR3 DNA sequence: TGCGCCAGCAGCCTCGCCACGGGTGACAGGCTTGGTGGCTACACCTTC.